The 17 T cell receptor beta chains below were found in one sample sequenced in a study of early stage breast cancer tumors. Sequencing was performed with immunoSEQ multiplex PCR; in TCRdb, only in-frame clones are kept and a portion is missing. The sample shows fewer than 90,000 clones, approximately 80% of them seen only once. The material sequenced was blood. The receptor set was obtained from a person in their sixties with breast cancer.

The chain carries TRBV5-1 and TRBJ2-7, with 8 bases fitting TRBD1. Trimming at V came to 6 bases and at J to 3 bases, leaving 11 bases not matched to a gene. The CDR3 length is 15 residues. Germline V gene sequence: CDR1 SGHRS, CDR2 YFSETQ. The CDR3 reads CASTTGGSIYYEQYF. The CDR3 coding sequence is TGCGCCAGCACCACAGGGGGTTCCATCTACTACGAGCAGTACTTC.

The J gene is TRBJ1-1, the V gene TRBV5-1; 9 bases agree with TRBD1. CDR1 and CDR2 (germline): SGHRS, YFSETQ. The CDR3 sequence is 14 residues long. V lost 4 bases, J lost 4 bases, and 5 bases stayed unmatched. CDR3 region: CASSGRDRVTEAFF. As DNA, the CDR3 is TGCGCCAGCAGCGGAAGGGACAGGGTCACTGAAGCTTTCTTT.

The chain recombines TRBV27 with TRBJ2-7; D is unresolved. Germline V CDR1 and CDR2: MNHEY, SMNVEV (reference sequence). This CDR3 is 16 amino acids long. Trimming took off 4 bases at V and 6 bases at J, with 22 bases between the two ends. CDR3 residues: CASSSLQIERVGEQYF. Written as DNA, the CDR3 is TGTGCCAGCAGTTCATTACAAATCGAAAGGGTCGGCGAGCAGTACTTC.

This clone was detected only a few times. V is TRBV18 and J is TRBJ1-5, with 7 bases matching TRBD1. The CDR3 extends over 15 amino acids. V shed 2 bases and J 0 bases; nucleotides not matched to a gene: 1. CDR1 and CDR2 (germline): KGHSH, LQKENI. The chain's CDR3 is CASSPGTDSNQPQHF. The CDR3 DNA follows: TGTGCCAGCTCACCAGGGACAGATAGCAATCAGCCCCAGCATTTT.

This rearrangement joins TRBV7-9 to TRBJ2-2; 7 bases fit TRBD2. CDR3 length equals 13 residues. From germline, CDR1 is SEHNR and CDR2 FQNEAQ (reference sequence). With V trimmed by 8 bases and J by 4 bases, 4 bases remained unmatched. This CDR3 is CASGLGATGELFF. As DNA, the CDR3 is TGTGCCAGCGGACTAGGGGCCACCGGGGAGCTGTTTTTT.

The V and J genes are TRBV2 and TRBJ1-2; the match to TRBD1 covers 8 bases. The germline V gene encodes CDR1 SNHLY and CDR2 FYNNEI. CDR3 length: 14 amino acids. Unmatched junction bases numbered 4, after V lost 2 bases and J lost 5 bases. The CDR3 sequence: CASSEQGARYGYTF. The CDR3 bases are TGTGCCAGCAGTGAACAGGGGGCGAGATATGGCTACACCTTC.

This clone was seen more than once but under ten times. The chain couples TRBV7-9 to TRBJ2-7; D possibly corresponds to TRBD2 (6 bases). The V and J ends lost 3 bases and 0 bases respectively, with 9 bases between them. This CDR3 is built from 14 residues. Looked up from germline, CDR1 is SEHNR and CDR2 is FQNEAQ (reference sequence). The DNA for the CDR3 is TGTGCCAGCAGCTTTGACGGGAGCTCCTACGAGCAGTACTTC. This gives the protein CASSFDGSSYEQYF.

This chain joins TRBV6-1 and TRBJ2-3, with TRBD2 matching 7 bases. The germline CDR1 and CDR2 sequences are MNHNS and SASEGT. CDR3 length: 14 amino acids. V lost 4 bases and J lost 1; bases outside the gene matches: 2. The chain's CDR3 is CASSVSGGTDTQYF. The CDR3 DNA reads as TGTGCCAGCAGTGTCAGCGGGGGCACAGATACGCAGTATTTT.

The CDR3 sequence: CASSLIQVGGELFF. The DNA for the CDR3 is TGTGCCAGCAGCTTGATTCAGGTCGGCGGGGAGCTGTTTTTT. The chain joins TRBV5-6 to TRBJ2-2; unclear D gene. The CDR3 sequence is 14 residues long. The germline V gene encodes CDR1 SGHDT and CDR2 YYEEEE. Trimming stripped 1 base from V and 7 bases from J, with 11 bases between.

The chain has TRBV7-2 and TRBJ2-7, with 8 bases aligning to TRBD2. The germline V gene encodes CDR1 SGHTA and CDR2 FQGNSA. The CDR3 is made up of 15 amino acids. V lost 5 bases to trimming and J lost 4 bases; unmatched junction nucleotides: 10. CDR3 amino acids: CASSPGGGSVYEQYF. The CDR3 DNA is TGTGCCAGCAGCCCCGGGGGGGGGAGCGTTTACGAGCAGTACTTC.

The chain joins TRBV5-1 to TRBJ2-3; D may correspond to TRBD1 or TRBD2 (5 bases each). With 0 bases removed from V and 7 bases from J, the gap between germline ends came to 27 bases. CDR3 length equals 19 residues. The germline gives CDR1 SGHRS, CDR2 YFSETQ. The CDR3 DNA reads TGCGCCAGCAGCTTGGGGCCCAAGCGCAGGGACCTCTCGGTAAATACGCAGTATTTT. It translates to CASSLGPKRRDLSVNTQYF.

The V and J genes are TRBV4-3 and TRBJ1-4; D possibly corresponds to TRBD1 (6 bases). The CDR3 consists of 15 residues. Trimming stripped 4 bases from V and 3 bases from J, with 12 bases between. CDR1 and CDR2 (germline): LGHNA, YSLEER. The CDR3 sequence is CASSLTGTSNEKLFF. The CDR3 nucleotides read TGCGCCAGCAGCCTAACCGGGACATCTAATGAAAAACTGTTTTTT.

The chain combines TRBV5-5 with TRBJ1-6, with TRBD1 as a possible D gene (5 bases). The length of the CDR3 is 15 residues. V was cut by 3 bases and J by 1 base, with 8 bases left in between. The V gene's germline CDR1 is SGHKS and CDR2 YYEKEE (reference sequence). Written as DNA, the CDR3 is TGTGCCAGCAGCTCGCAGGGTTCCTATAATTCACCCCTCCACTTT. Protein product: CASSSQGSYNSPLHF.

The chain uses TRBV7-9 and TRBJ2-7, with D uncertain. Trimming shortened V by 5 bases and J by 6 bases, and 23 bases separated the two germline ends. CDR1 SEHNR and CDR2 FQNEAQ come from the germline V gene (reference sequence). The CDR3 has 16 amino acids. The CDR3 loop reads CASSPTTERTLREQYF. The CDR3 DNA is TGTGCCAGCAGCCCAACCACAGAAAGGACCCTACGCGAGCAGTACTTC.

V and J are TRBV7-9 and TRBJ2-1; D may be TRBD1 or TRBD2 (5 bases each). CDR3 length equals 15 residues. CDR1 and CDR2 from the germline V gene are SEHNR and FQNEAQ (reference sequence). The V and J ends lost 3 bases and 6 bases respectively, with 15 bases between them. Here the CDR3 DNA reads TGTGCCAGCAGCTTCCGGGACCTTACCTCCAATGAGCAGTTCTTC. It yields the protein CASSFRDLTSNEQFF. The whole variable domain, filled in from reference TRBV7-9 and TRBJ2-1, reads DTGVSQNPRHKITKRGQNVTFRCDPISEHNRLYWYRQTLGQGPEFLTYFQNEAQLEKSRLLSDRFSAERPKGSFSTLEIQRTEQGDSAMYLCASSFRDLTSNEQFFGPGTRLTVL.

The rearrangement links TRBV27 to TRBJ2-3; the match to TRBD2 covers 7 bases. With 5 bases clipped from V and 0 bases from J, the junction kept 14 bases outside the gene matches. The CDR3 totals 18 residues. From germline, CDR1 is MNHEY and CDR2 SMNVEV (reference sequence). CDR3 coding DNA: TGTGCCAGCAGTCATTCCTCTAGCGGATTAACTAGCACAGATACGCAGTATTTT. The encoded protein is CASSHSSSGLTSTDTQYF.

The chain uses TRBV11-3 and TRBJ2-1; 8 bases line up with TRBD2. The CDR3 loop spans 16 amino acids. V gave up 1 base and J gave up 4 bases; unmatched junction bases: 6. The germline V gene has CDR1 SGHNT and CDR2 YENEEA. CDR3 nucleotide sequence: TGTGCCAGCAGCTTAGGTCGCGGGGGGCTTTACAATGAGCAGTTCTTC. Residues: CASSLGRGGLYNEQFF.